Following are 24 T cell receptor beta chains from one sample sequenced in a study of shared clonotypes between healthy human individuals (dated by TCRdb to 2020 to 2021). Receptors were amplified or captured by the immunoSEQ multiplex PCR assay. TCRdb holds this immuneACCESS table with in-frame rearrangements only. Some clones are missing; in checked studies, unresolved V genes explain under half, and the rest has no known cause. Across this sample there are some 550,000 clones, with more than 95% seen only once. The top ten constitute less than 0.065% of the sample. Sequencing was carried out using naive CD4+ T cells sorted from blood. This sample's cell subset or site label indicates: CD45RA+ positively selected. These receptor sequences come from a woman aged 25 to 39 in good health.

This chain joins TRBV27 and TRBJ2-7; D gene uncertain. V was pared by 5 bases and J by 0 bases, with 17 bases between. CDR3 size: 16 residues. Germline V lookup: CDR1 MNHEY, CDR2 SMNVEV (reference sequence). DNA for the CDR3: TGTGCCAGCAGTCCCTATACCGACCCGAGCTCCTACGAGCAGTACTTC. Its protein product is CASSPYTDPSSYEQYF.

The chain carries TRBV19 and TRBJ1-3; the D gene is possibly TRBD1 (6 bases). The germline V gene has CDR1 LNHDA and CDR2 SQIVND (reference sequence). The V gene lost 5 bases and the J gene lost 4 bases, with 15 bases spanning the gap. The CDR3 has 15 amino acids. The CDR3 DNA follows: TGTGCCAGTAGTCTAGGACAGAAAGCAGGAAACACCATATATTTT. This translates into CASSLGQKAGNTIYF.

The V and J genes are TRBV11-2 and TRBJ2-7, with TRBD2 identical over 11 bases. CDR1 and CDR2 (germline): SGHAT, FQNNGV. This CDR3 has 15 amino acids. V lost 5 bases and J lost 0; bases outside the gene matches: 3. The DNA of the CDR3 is TGTGCCAGCAGCGTTACTAGCGGGAGCTCCTACGAGCAGTACTTC. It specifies CASSVTSGSSYEQYF.

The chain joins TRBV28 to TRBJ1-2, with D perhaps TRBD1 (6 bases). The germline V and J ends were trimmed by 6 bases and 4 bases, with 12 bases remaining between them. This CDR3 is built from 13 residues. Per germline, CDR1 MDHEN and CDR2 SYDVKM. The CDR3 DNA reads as TGTGCCAGCAGGCCGACAGGCCTCTATGGCTACACCTTC. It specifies CASRPTGLYGYTF.

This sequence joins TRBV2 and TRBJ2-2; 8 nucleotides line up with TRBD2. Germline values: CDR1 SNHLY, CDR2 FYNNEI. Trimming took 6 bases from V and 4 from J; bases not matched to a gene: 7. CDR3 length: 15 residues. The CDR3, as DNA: TGTGCCAGCAGGGGGCTAGCGGGTCCCACCGGGGAGCTGTTTTTT. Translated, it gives CASRGLAGPTGELFF.

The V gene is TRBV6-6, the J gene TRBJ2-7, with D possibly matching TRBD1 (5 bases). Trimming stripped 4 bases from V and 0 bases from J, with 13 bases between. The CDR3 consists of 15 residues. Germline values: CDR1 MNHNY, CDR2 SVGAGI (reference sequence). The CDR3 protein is CASSSARVGSYEQYF. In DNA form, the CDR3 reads TGTGCCAGCAGTTCGGCCAGGGTCGGCTCCTACGAGCAGTACTTC.

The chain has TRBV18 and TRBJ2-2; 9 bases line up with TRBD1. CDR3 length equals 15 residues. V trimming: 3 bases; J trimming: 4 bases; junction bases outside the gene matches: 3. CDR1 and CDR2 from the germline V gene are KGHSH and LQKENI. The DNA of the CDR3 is TGTGCCAGCTCACCGGACAGGGGAAGCACCGGGGAGCTGTTTTTT. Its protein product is CASSPDRGSTGELFF.

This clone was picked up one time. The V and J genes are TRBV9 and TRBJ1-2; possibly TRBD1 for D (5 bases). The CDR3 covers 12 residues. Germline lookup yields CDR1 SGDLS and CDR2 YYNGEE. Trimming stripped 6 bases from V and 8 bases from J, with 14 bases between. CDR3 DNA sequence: TGTGCCAGCAACTCGCCGGGGCGAGGCTACACCTTC. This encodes CASNSPGRGYTF.

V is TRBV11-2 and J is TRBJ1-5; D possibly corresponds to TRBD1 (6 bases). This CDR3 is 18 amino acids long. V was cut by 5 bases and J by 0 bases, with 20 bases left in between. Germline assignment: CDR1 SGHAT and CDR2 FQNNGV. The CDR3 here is CASSPRGPAGYSNQPQHF. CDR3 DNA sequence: TGTGCCAGCAGCCCCAGGGGACCTGCGGGCTATAGCAATCAGCCCCAGCATTTT.

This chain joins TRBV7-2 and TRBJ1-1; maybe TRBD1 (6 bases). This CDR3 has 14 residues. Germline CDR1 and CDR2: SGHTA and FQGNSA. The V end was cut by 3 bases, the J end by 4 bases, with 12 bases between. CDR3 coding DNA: TGTGCCAGCAGCTTCATTCAGGGGTCCACTGAAGCTTTCTTT. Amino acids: CASSFIQGSTEAFF. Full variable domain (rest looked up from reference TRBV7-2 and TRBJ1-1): GAGVSQSPSNKVTEKGKDVELRCDPISGHTALYWYRQSLGQGLEFLIYFQGNSAPDKSGLPSDRFSAERTGGSVSTLTIQRTQQEDSAVYLCASSFIQGSTEAFFGQGTRLTVV.

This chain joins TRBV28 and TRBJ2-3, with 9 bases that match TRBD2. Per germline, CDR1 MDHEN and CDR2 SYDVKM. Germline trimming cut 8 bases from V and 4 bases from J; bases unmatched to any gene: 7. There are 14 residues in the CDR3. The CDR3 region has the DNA TGTGCCAGCCTTTCTGCGGGAGGGGCAGATACGCAGTATTTT. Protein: CASLSAGGADTQYF.

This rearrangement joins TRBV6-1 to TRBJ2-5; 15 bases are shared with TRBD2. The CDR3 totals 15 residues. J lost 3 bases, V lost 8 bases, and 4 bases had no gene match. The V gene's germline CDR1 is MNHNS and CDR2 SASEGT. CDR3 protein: CASGLAGGPEETQYF. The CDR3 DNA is TGTGCCAGCGGACTAGCGGGAGGGCCGGAAGAGACCCAGTACTTC.

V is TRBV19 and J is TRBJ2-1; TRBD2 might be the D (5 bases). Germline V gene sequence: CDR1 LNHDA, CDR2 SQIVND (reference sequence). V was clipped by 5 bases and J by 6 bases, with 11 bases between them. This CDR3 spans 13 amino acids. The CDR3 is CASSSRTGNEQFF. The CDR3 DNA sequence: TGTGCCAGTAGTTCACGGACTGGCAATGAGCAGTTCTTC.

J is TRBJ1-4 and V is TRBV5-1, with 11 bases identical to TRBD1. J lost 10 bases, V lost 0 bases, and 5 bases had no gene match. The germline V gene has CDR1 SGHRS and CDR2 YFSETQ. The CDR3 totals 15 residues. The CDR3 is CASSLDWGTGGKLFF. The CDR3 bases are TGCGCCAGCAGCTTGGACTGGGGGACAGGGGGAAAACTGTTTTTT. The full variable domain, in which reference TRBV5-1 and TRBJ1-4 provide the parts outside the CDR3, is KAGVTQTPRYLIKTRGQQVTLSCSPISGHRSVSWYQQTPGQGLQFLFEYFSETQRNKGNFPGRFSGRQFSNSRSEMNVSTLELGDSALYLCASSLDWGTGGKLFFGSGTQLSVL.

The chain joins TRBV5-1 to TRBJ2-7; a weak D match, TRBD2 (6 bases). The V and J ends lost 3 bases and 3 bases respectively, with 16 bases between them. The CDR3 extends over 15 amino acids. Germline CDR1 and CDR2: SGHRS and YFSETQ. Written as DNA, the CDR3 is TGCGCCAGCAGCTCTGGGGGGACGCTCAACTACGAGCAGTACTTC. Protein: CASSSGGTLNYEQYF.

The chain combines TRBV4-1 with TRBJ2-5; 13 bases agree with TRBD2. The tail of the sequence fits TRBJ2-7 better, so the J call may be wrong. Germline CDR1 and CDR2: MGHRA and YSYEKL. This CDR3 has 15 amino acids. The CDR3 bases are TGCGCCAGCAGCTGGACTAGCGGGGGCGCCTACGAGCAGTACTTC. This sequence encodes CASSWTSGGAYEQYF.

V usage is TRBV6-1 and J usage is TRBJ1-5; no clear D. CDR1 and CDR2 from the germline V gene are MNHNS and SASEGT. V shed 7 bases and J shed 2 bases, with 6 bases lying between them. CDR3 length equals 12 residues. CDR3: CASKRGNQPQHF. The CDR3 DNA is TGTGCCAGCAAGAGGGGCAATCAGCCCCAGCATTTT.

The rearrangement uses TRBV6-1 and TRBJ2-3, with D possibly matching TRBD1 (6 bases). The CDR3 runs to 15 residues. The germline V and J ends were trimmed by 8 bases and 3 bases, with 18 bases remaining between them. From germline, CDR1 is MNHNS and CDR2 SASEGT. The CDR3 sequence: CASSTATQGTDTQYF. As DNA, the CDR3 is TGTGCCAGCTCAACAGCCACGCAGGGGACAGATACGCAGTATTTT.

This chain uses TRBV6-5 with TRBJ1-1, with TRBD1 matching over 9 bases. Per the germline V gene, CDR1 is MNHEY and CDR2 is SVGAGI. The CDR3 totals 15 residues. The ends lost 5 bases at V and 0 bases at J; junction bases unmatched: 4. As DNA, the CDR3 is TGTGCCAGCAGTAGAGACAGGGGGATGAACACTGAAGCTTTCTTT. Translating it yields CASSRDRGMNTEAFF.

The CDR3 sequence is CASSYSAATDTQYF. The DNA for the CDR3 is TGTGCCAGCAGTTACTCGGCCGCCACAGATACGCAGTATTTT. The gene calls are TRBV6-5 and TRBJ2-3, with unresolved D. There are 14 residues in the CDR3. V gave up 0 bases and J gave up 2 bases, with 6 bases separating them. Germline assignment: CDR1 MNHEY and CDR2 SVGAGI.

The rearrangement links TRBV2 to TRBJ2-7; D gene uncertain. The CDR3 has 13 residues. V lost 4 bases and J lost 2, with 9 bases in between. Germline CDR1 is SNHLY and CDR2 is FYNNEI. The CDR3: CASSAGFTYEQYF. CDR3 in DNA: TGTGCCAGCAGTGCGGGTTTCACCTACGAGCAGTACTTC. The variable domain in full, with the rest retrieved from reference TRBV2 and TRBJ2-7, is EPEVTQTPSHQVTQMGQEVILRCVPISNHLYFYWYRQILGQKVEFLVSFYNNEISEKSEIFDDQFSVERPDGSNFTLKIRSTKLEDSAMYFCASSAGFTYEQYFGPGTRLTVT.

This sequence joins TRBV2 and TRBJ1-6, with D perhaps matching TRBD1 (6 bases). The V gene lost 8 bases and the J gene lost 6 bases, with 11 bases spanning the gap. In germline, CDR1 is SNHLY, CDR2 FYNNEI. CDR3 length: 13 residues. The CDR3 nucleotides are TGTGCCAGCGCGACAGGAATTAATTCACCCCTCCACTTT. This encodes CASATGINSPLHF.

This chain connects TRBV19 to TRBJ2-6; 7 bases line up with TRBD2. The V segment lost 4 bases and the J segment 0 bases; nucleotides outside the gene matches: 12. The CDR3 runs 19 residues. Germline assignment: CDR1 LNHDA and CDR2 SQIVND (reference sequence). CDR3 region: CASSNPPGRTGSGANVLTF. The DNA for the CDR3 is TGTGCCAGTAGTAACCCTCCCGGGAGGACCGGCTCTGGGGCCAACGTCCTGACTTTC.

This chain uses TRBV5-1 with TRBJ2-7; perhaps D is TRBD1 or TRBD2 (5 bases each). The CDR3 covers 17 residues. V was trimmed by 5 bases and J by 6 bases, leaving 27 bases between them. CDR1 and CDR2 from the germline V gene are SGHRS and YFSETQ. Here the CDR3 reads CASRLLGSGTGGSEQYF. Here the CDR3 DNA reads TGCGCCAGCAGACTCCTGGGTTCCGGGACGGGTGGGTCCGAGCAGTACTTC. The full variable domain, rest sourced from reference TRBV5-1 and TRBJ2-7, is KAGVTQTPRYLIKTRGQQVTLSCSPISGHRSVSWYQQTPGQGLQFLFEYFSETQRNKGNFPGRFSGRQFSNSRSEMNVSTLELGDSALYLCASRLLGSGTGGSEQYFGPGTRLTVT.